The 11 T cell receptor beta chains in this list originate from one sample, sequenced in a study of chemoradiotherapy in HPV16-positive cancers. Libraries were prepared by immunoSEQ multiplex PCR; TCRdb keeps only in-frame clonotypes and omits some of them. Of over 15,000 clones in the sample, 89% were seen once. The source was blood, collected from a patient who underwent chemoradiotherapy. These receptors all come from a human donor with HPV-associated anogenital cancer.

This chain joins TRBV27 and TRBJ1-4; weak D call: TRBD1 (6 bases). Germline values: CDR1 MNHEY, CDR2 SMNVEV (reference sequence). The CDR3 is made up of 17 amino acids. V gave up 1 base and J gave up 0 bases, with 12 bases separating them. CDR3 bases: TGTGCCAGCAGTTTATTTATGACAGGAGCAACTAATGAAAAACTGTTTTTT. Its protein is CASSLFMTGATNEKLFF.

The chain carries TRBV19 and TRBJ2-7, with 8 bases fitting TRBD1. This CDR3 has 15 residues. Per germline, CDR1 LNHDA and CDR2 SQIVND (reference sequence). With 3 bases clipped from V and 1 base from J, the junction kept 5 bases outside the gene matches. The CDR3 DNA is TGTGCCAGTAGTATGTCGACAGGGGTTTCCTACGAGCAGTACTTC. As protein: CASSMSTGVSYEQYF.

The rearrangement uses TRBV18 and TRBJ1-2; D call uncertain. Germline CDR1 reads KGHSH; CDR2 reads LQKENI. CDR3 length: 14 residues. With 5 bases removed from V and 2 bases from J, the gap between germline ends came to 12 bases. The CDR3 spells CASSGVESNYGYTF. The DNA of the CDR3 is TGTGCCAGCTCAGGGGTGGAGTCCAACTATGGCTACACCTTC.

This rearrangement joins TRBV5-6 to TRBJ2-7; the D gene is possibly TRBD2 (5 bases). Trimming stripped 4 bases from V and 0 bases from J, with 14 bases between. Looked up from germline, CDR1 is SGHDT and CDR2 is YYEEEE. The CDR3 consists of 15 residues. The CDR3 DNA reads as TGTGCCAGCAGCCCGATCGGAGGTTTCTCCTACGAGCAGTACTTC. This translates into CASSPIGGFSYEQYF.

V usage is TRBV10-3 and J usage is TRBJ1-6; no definite D call. Trimming cost V 0 bases and J 6 bases, with 9 bases left between them. Germline values: CDR1 ENHRY, CDR2 SYGVKD. CDR3 size: 15 residues. The CDR3 DNA is TGTGCCATCAGTGAGTCGTCAGGTACTAATTCACCCCTCCACTTT. As protein: CAISESSGTNSPLHF.

This clone was counted between two and nine times. This rearrangement joins TRBV27 to TRBJ1-2; the match to TRBD1 covers 8 bases. The CDR3 consists of 14 residues. V was pared by 0 bases and J by 5 bases, with 2 bases of the junction left unmatched. Germline-derived CDR1 and CDR2 are MNHEY and SMNVEV (reference sequence). CDR3 sequence reads: CASSLSGQEYGYTF. DNA of the CDR3: TGTGCCAGCAGTTTATCGGGACAGGAGTATGGCTACACCTTC.

The chain combines TRBV2 with TRBJ2-2; D not resolved. This CDR3 region has 14 residues. The germline V and J ends were trimmed by 5 bases and 0 bases, with 7 bases remaining between them. Germline CDR1 reads SNHLY; CDR2 reads FYNNEI. The chain's CDR3 is CASSTDANTGELFF. The DNA for the CDR3 is TGTGCCAGCAGTACGGACGCGAACACCGGGGAGCTGTTTTTT.

This chain joins TRBV18 and TRBJ1-2; 7 bases align to TRBD1. After removal of 7 bases from V and 3 bases from J, the junction contained 11 bases not matched to a gene. Germline V gene lookup returns CDR1 KGHSH and CDR2 LQKENI. This CDR3 has 15 residues. The CDR3 region has the DNA TGTGCCAGCTTGCCGGACGAGGGGGCTTACTATGGCTACACCTTC. It specifies CASLPDEGAYYGYTF.

This rearrangement joins TRBV18 to TRBJ1-4; D may be TRBD1 (5 bases). Germline V gene sequence: CDR1 KGHSH, CDR2 LQKENI. V was cut by 3 bases and J by 0 bases, with 5 bases left in between. The length of the CDR3 is 14 residues. CDR3 region: CASSPTATNEKLFF. CDR3 nucleotide sequence: TGTGCCAGCTCACCGACAGCAACTAATGAAAAACTGTTTTTT.

J is TRBJ2-4 and V is TRBV5-1; 9 bases match TRBD1. The CDR3 sequence is 13 residues long. Unmatched junction bases numbered 2, after V lost 4 bases and J lost 6 bases. Per germline, CDR1 SGHRS and CDR2 YFSETQ. Here the CDR3 DNA reads TGCGCCAGCAGCGCGGGACAGGGAAACATTCAGTACTTC. Its protein is CASSAGQGNIQYF.

The chain carries TRBV7-9 and TRBJ1-4, with D possibly being TRBD1 (6 bases). The ends were cut back, 1 base at V and 7 bases at J, with 13 bases in the middle. The CDR3 covers 15 residues. The germline V gene encodes CDR1 SEHNR and CDR2 FQNEAQ (reference sequence). The CDR3 nucleotides are TGTGCCAGCAGCTTAGAACAGGGATTTGTTGAAAAACTGTTTTTT. This codes for CASSLEQGFVEKLFF.